These 24 T cell receptor beta chains came from one sample sequenced in a study of blood T cell repertoires in COVID-19. Produced via immunoSEQ multiplex PCR; TCRdb's table is partial and in-frame only. Here the sample spans tens of thousands of clones, around 86% being singletons. The sample taken for sequencing was peripheral blood. All receptors come from a woman aged 55 to 70 with acute or convalescent COVID-19.

The chain uses TRBV10-1 and TRBJ1-5; perhaps TRBD1 as D (6 bases). The germline V gene has CDR1 WNHNN and CDR2 SYGVQD (reference sequence). CDR3 length: 13 amino acids. V was pared by 4 bases and J by 2 bases, with 6 bases between. The CDR3 nucleotides are TGCGCCAGCAGTGGACAGGGCAATCAGCCCCAGCATTTT. Amino acid sequence: CASSGQGNQPQHF.

The V and J genes are TRBV28 and TRBJ1-5; TRBD1 agrees at 7 bases. The germline V gene has CDR1 MDHEN and CDR2 SYDVKM. The junction had 10 bases not matched to a gene; V was cut back by 5 bases and J by 0 bases. The CDR3 contains 17 residues. In DNA, the CDR3 is TGTGCCAGCAGTCCGGCATGGACAGGAGATAGCAATCAGCCCCAGCATTTT. Its protein product is CASSPAWTGDSNQPQHF.

The rearrangement links TRBV28 to TRBJ2-5, with 9 bases lining up with TRBD2. The CDR3 contains 15 residues. CDR1 is MDHEN, CDR2 SYDVKM, per germline. V lost 7 bases and J lost 3; bases outside the gene matches: 9. Here the CDR3 reads CASNSGASGEETQYF. The CDR3 coding sequence is TGTGCCAGCAACTCTGGCGCTAGCGGGGAAGAGACCCAGTACTTC. Filled out from reference TRBV28 and TRBJ2-5, the complete variable domain reads DVKVTQSSRYLVKRTGEKVFLECVQDMDHENMFWYRQDPGLGLRLIYFSYDVKMKEKGDIPEGYSVSREKKERFSLILESASTNQTSMYLCASNSGASGEETQYFGPGTRLLVL.

This clone has only a few counts. This chain joins TRBV9 and TRBJ1-4; a possible D gene is TRBD1 (6 bases). Looked up from germline, CDR1 is SGDLS and CDR2 is YYNGEE. The CDR3 loop spans 18 amino acids. The V end was cut by 2 bases, the J end by 0 bases, with 17 bases between. In nucleotides, the CDR3 is TGTGCCAGCAGCGTTTCCCCTGGGGGCCTCGCAACTAATGAAAAACTGTTTTTT. Amino acids: CASSVSPGGLATNEKLFF.

In its sample, this clone was seen a few times. J is TRBJ2-2 and V is TRBV19, with D possibly matching TRBD1 (6 bases). V was pared by 6 bases and J by 3 bases, with 14 bases between. This CDR3 region has 15 residues. The germline V gene encodes CDR1 LNHDA and CDR2 SQIVND (reference sequence). CDR3 protein: CASRTIGGYTGELFF. In DNA, the CDR3 is TGTGCCAGTAGGACAATAGGGGGTTACACCGGGGAGCTGTTTTTT.

The chain employs TRBV6-4 and TRBJ2-1, with D possibly being TRBD1 (5 bases). CDR3 length: 13 amino acids. Trimming stripped 2 bases from V and 10 bases from J, with 12 bases between. Germline V gene data show CDR1 as MRHNA and CDR2 as SNTAGT. CDR3 DNA: TGTGCCAGCAGTGACCTTGTTGACAGCGAGCAGTTCTTC. The encoded protein is CASSDLVDSEQFF.

The count of this clone is one. The V gene is TRBV7-3, the J gene TRBJ2-1, with TRBD2 identical over 13 bases. CDR3 length: 20 residues. The V segment lost 0 bases and the J segment 4 bases; nucleotides outside the gene matches: 12. CDR1 and CDR2 (germline): SGHTA, FQGTGA. Here the CDR3 reads CASSLTGTSGIGETYNEQFF. The DNA for the CDR3 is TGTGCCAGCAGCTTAACCGGGACTAGCGGGATTGGGGAGACATACAATGAGCAGTTCTTC.

The chain joins TRBV10-3 to TRBJ2-3; 8 bases line up with TRBD2. Looked up from germline, CDR1 is ENHRY and CDR2 is SYGVKD. This CDR3 has 14 amino acids. The V gene end was trimmed by 8 bases and the J gene end by 4 bases; junction bases not matched to a gene: 8. CDR3 sequence: CAIPSGSFADTQYF. The DNA of the CDR3 is TGTGCCATCCCAAGCGGGAGTTTCGCAGATACGCAGTATTTT.

This sequence joins TRBV7-2 and TRBJ2-1, with TRBD1 as a possible D gene (5 bases). The V end lost 5 bases, the J end lost 8 bases, and 10 bases lay between the germline ends. The CDR3 runs to 12 residues. CDR1 SGHTA and CDR2 FQGNSA come from the germline V gene. The CDR3 coding sequence is TGTGCCAGCAGCCCCCTGGGGCATGAGCAGTTCTTC. This translates into CASSPLGHEQFF.

The rearrangement uses TRBV30 and TRBJ2-7, with 10 bases identical to TRBD2. From germline, CDR1 is GTSNPN and CDR2 SVGIG (reference sequence). The CDR3 spans 17 residues. Unmatched junction bases numbered 16, after V lost 3 bases and J lost 5 bases. The CDR3 loop reads CAWSRPPLSGRAHEQYF. The CDR3 DNA follows: TGTGCCTGGAGCCGCCCCCCACTAAGCGGGAGGGCCCACGAGCAGTACTTC.

This sequence joins TRBV5-1 and TRBJ1-1, with 7 bases identical to TRBD1. The CDR3 length is 16 residues. Trimming removed 4 bases from V and 5 bases from J; junction bases left unmatched: 14. Germline V gene lookup returns CDR1 SGHRS and CDR2 YFSETQ. This chain's CDR3 is CASSAALRGRGTEAFF. Written as DNA, the CDR3 is TGCGCCAGCAGCGCGGCCTTGAGGGGGCGGGGAACTGAAGCTTTCTTT.

The chain links TRBV7-9 to TRBJ1-1, with a possible D match to TRBD1 (6 bases). The CDR3 spans 13 residues. Trimming stripped 4 bases from V and 8 bases from J, with 14 bases between. Germline assignment: CDR1 SEHNR and CDR2 FQNEAQ (reference sequence). This chain's CDR3 is CASSSQDSAEAFF. CDR3 DNA sequence: TGTGCCAGCAGCTCTCAGGACAGCGCGGAAGCTTTCTTT.

The V call is TRBV18, the J call TRBJ2-7; a possible D gene is TRBD1 (6 bases). This CDR3 comprises 15 residues. CDR1 is KGHSH and CDR2 is LQKENI in the germline V gene. The germline V and J ends were trimmed by 3 bases and 5 bases, with 17 bases remaining between them. This CDR3 reads CASSPRTDRNHEQYF. For the CDR3, the DNA is TGTGCCAGCTCACCTCGGACAGATCGCAATCACGAGCAGTACTTC. Variable domain in full (rest from reference TRBV18 and TRBJ2-7): NAGVMQNPRHLVRRRGQEARLRCSPMKGHSHVYWYRQLPEEGLKFMVYLQKENIIDESGMPKERFSAEFPKEGPSILRIQQVVRGDSAAYFCASSPRTDRNHEQYFGPGTRLTVT.

V gene TRBV29-1 combines with J gene TRBJ2-3; possible D gene TRBD1, 5 bases. Deletions cut 8 bases from V and 5 bases from J, with 17 bases between. Germline V lookup: CDR1 SQVTM, CDR2 ANQGSEA. This CDR3 has 13 amino acids. CDR3 loop: CSSRVPQGDTQYF. DNA for the CDR3: TGCAGCTCCAGGGTCCCACAAGGAGATACGCAGTATTTT.

J is TRBJ1-2 and V is TRBV7-2, with D unclear. The germline gives CDR1 SGHTA, CDR2 FQGNSA. The length of the CDR3 is 11 residues. V was cut by 4 bases and J by 7 bases, with 7 bases left in between. DNA of the CDR3: TGTGCCAGCAGCTCGTATATTGGCTACACCTTC. This codes for CASSSYIGYTF.

The V call is TRBV19, the J call TRBJ2-5; TRBD2 is a possible D gene (6 bases). The length of the CDR3 is 13 residues. Trimming left V 3 bases short and J 5 bases short, with 10 bases between. CDR1 and CDR2 from the germline V gene are LNHDA and SQIVND (reference sequence). The CDR3 region has the DNA TGTGCCAGTAGTATTACGGGGGAGGAGACCCAGTACTTC. This sequence encodes CASSITGEETQYF.

The gene calls are TRBV5-1 and TRBJ1-1; D is uncertain. Germline loops: CDR1 SGHRS, CDR2 YFSETQ. The CDR3 runs to 13 residues. V lost 4 bases and J lost 2, with 9 bases in between. Here the CDR3 reads CASSHTDNTEAFF. CDR3 coding DNA: TGCGCCAGCAGCCACACAGATAACACTGAAGCTTTCTTT. The full variable domain, rest sourced from reference TRBV5-1 and TRBJ1-1, is KAGVTQTPRYLIKTRGQQVTLSCSPISGHRSVSWYQQTPGQGLQFLFEYFSETQRNKGNFPGRFSGRQFSNSRSEMNVSTLELGDSALYLCASSHTDNTEAFFGQGTRLTVV.

V gene TRBV28 combines with J gene TRBJ2-2; D not certain. The CDR3 sequence is 12 residues long. The germline V and J ends were trimmed by 3 bases and 7 bases, with 6 bases remaining between them. The germline V gene has CDR1 MDHEN and CDR2 SYDVKM. CDR3 coding DNA: TGTGCCAGCAGTTTGGCTGGCGGGGAGCTGTTTTTT. Its translation is CASSLAGGELFF. Using reference TRBV28 and TRBJ2-2 for the parts outside the CDR3, the full variable domain is DVKVTQSSRYLVKRTGEKVFLECVQDMDHENMFWYRQDPGLGLRLIYFSYDVKMKEKGDIPEGYSVSREKKERFSLILESASTNQTSMYLCASSLAGGELFFGEGSRLTVL.

The CDR3 here is CASSTGTGNSYEQYF. CDR3 DNA: TGTGCCAGTAGTACCGGGACAGGGAACTCCTACGAGCAGTACTTC. The chain recombines TRBV19 with TRBJ2-7; 9 bases are shared with TRBD1. CDR3 size: 15 residues. V was pared by 4 bases and J by 0 bases, with 4 bases of the junction left unmatched. Per germline, CDR1 LNHDA and CDR2 SQIVND (reference sequence).

The chain employs TRBV7-3 and TRBJ1-1, with TRBD1 matching 10 bases. V shed 8 bases, J shed 7 bases, and the junction held 4 bases outside the gene matches. This CDR3 contains 12 residues. Germline V lookup: CDR1 SGHTA, CDR2 FQGTGA. The CDR3 here is CASRRDRGEAFF. The CDR3 nucleotides read TGTGCCAGCCGGAGGGACAGGGGTGAAGCTTTCTTT.

The genes are TRBV29-1 and TRBJ2-2; D possibly corresponds to TRBD2 (7 bases). The CDR3 runs 14 residues. CDR1 is SQVTM, CDR2 ANQGSEA, per germline. Trimming pared 3 bases from V and 7 bases from J, leaving 15 bases between. The chain's CDR3 is CSVEARGRLGELFF. CDR3 bases: TGCAGCGTTGAGGCGCGGGGGCGACTCGGGGAGCTGTTTTTT.

This chain joins TRBV18 and TRBJ2-3; D gene unclear. CDR1 is KGHSH and CDR2 is LQKENI in the germline V gene. With 0 bases removed from V and 6 bases from J, the gap between germline ends came to 10 bases. This CDR3 spans 14 amino acids. CDR3 sequence: CASSPPGYGDTQYF. The CDR3 DNA reads TGTGCCAGCTCACCACCGGGCTACGGCGATACGCAGTATTTT.

This chain joins TRBV19 and TRBJ2-7, with 8 bases matching TRBD2. V was pared by 5 bases and J by 3 bases, with 12 bases of the junction left unmatched. There are 16 residues in the CDR3. In germline, CDR1 is LNHDA, CDR2 SQIVND (reference sequence). In DNA, the CDR3 is TGTGCCAGTAGTCTTGAACTAGCGGATTCAGTCTACGAGCAGTACTTC. It yields the protein CASSLELADSVYEQYF.

In its sample, this clone was seen many times. The chain combines TRBV27 with TRBJ2-1; D might be TRBD2 (5 bases). CDR1 MNHEY and CDR2 SMNVEV come from the germline V gene (reference sequence). The CDR3 has 18 residues. Trimming stripped 1 base from V and 9 bases from J, with 25 bases between. The CDR3 loop reads CASSLWARVDVGVIEQFF. Here the CDR3 DNA reads TGTGCCAGCAGTTTATGGGCGCGGGTTGATGTTGGAGTCATTGAGCAGTTCTTC.